This paragraph reports one TCR beta chain. This sample is part of a study of blood T cell repertoires in COVID-19. On the study more broadly: Acute-phase and convalescent COVID-19 samples originated in the United States, Italy and Spain. T cells, B-cell-depleted T cells, or PBMCs supplied cDNA or gDNA.

Per the study methods: Estimation of nucleated cell counts relied on the amplification of reference gene primers. Sequencing used immunoSEQ multiplex PCR; TCRdb keeps in-frame clones, though not all of them. The V and J calls and the clone size are those of that table, but D and trimming were determined from the DNA. The sample lists under 200,000 clones, roughly 84% occurring once. Trimming cost V 0 bases and J 4 bases, with 9 bases left between them. CDR1 is KGHSH, CDR2 LQKENI, per germline. CDR3 length equals 14 residues. The clonotype was recovered from a man aged 65-85 years with active or convalescent COVID-19. Material for sequencing was peripheral blood. The chain uses TRBV18 and TRBJ1-2; no clear D. CDR3 region: CASSPPEVGYGYTF. In nucleotides, the CDR3 is TGTGCCAGCTCACCACCGGAGGTTGGCTATGGCTACACCTTC. The variable domain in full, with the rest retrieved from reference TRBV18 and TRBJ1-2, is NAGVMQNPRHLVRRRGQEARLRCSPMKGHSHVYWYRQLPEEGLKFMVYLQKENIIDESGMPKERFSAEFPKEGPSILRIQQVVRGDSAAYFCASSPPEVGYGYTFGSGTRLTVV.